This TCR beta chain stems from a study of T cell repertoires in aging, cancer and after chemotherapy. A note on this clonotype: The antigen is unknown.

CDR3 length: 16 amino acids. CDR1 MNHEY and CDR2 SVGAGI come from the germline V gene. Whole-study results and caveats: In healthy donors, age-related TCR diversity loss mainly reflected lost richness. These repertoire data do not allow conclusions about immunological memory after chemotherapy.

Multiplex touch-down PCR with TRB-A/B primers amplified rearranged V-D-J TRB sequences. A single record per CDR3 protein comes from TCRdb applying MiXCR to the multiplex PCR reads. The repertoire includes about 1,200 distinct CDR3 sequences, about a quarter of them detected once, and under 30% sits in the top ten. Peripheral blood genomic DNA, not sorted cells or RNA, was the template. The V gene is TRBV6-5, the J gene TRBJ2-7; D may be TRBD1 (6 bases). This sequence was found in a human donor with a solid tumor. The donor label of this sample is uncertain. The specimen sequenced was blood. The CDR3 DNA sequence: TGTGCTGGCAGCCCGACAGGCTGGCTCGGCTCCTACGAGCAGTACTTC. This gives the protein CAGSPTGWLGSYEQYF.